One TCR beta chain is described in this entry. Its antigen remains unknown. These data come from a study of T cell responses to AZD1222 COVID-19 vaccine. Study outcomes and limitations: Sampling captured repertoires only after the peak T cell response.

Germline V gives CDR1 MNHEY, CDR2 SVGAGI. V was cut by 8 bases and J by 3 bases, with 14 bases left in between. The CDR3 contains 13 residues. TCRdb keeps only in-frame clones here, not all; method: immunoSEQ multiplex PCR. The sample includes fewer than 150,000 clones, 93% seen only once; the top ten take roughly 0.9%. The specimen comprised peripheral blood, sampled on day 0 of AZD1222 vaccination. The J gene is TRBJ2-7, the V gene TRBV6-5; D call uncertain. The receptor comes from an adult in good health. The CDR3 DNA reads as TGTGCCAGCGCACCTTCCCCCCACTACGAGCAGTACTTC. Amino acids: CASAPSPHYEQYF.